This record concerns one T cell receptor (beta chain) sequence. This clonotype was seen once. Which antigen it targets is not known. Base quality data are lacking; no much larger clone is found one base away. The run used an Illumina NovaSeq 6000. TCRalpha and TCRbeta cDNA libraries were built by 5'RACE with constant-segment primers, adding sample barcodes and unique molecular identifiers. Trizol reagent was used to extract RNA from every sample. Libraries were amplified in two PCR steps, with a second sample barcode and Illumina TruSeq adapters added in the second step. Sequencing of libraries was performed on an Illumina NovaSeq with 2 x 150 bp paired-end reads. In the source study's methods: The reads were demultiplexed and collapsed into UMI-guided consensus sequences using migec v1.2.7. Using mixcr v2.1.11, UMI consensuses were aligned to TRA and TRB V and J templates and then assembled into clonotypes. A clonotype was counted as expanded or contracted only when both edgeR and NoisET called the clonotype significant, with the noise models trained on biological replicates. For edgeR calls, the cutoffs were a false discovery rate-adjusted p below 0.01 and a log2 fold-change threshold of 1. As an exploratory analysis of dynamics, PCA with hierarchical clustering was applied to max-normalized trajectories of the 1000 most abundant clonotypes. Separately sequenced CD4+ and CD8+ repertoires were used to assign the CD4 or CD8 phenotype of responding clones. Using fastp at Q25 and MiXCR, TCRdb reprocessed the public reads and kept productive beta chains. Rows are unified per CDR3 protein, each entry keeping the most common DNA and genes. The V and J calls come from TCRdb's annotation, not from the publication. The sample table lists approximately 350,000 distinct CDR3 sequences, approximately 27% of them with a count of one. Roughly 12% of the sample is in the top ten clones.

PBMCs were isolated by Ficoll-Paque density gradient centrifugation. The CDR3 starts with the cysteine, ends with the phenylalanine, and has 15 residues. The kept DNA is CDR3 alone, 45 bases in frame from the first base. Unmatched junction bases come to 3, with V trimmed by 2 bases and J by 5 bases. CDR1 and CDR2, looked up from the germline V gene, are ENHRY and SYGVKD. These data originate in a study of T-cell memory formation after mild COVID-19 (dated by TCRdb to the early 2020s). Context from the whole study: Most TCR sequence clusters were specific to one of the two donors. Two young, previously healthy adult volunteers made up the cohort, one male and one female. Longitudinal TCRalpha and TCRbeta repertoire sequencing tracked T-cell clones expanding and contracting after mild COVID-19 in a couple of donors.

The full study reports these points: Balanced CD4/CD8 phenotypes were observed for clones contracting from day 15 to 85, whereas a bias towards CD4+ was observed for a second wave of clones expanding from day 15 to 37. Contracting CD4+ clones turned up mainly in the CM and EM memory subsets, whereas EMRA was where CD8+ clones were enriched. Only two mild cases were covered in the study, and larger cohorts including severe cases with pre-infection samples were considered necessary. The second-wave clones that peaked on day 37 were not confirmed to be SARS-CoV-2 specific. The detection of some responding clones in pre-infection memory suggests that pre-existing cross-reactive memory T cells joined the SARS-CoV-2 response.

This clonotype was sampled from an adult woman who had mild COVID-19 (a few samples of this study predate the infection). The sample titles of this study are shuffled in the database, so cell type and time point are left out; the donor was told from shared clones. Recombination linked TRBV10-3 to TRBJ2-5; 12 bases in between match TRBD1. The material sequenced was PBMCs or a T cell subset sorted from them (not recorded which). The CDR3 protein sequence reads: CAISEGTGGRETQYF. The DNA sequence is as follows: TGTGCCATCAGTGAGGGGACAGGGGGCCGGGAGACCCAGTACTTC.